This TCR beta chain was recorded in a study of T-cell memory formation after mild COVID-19. V was shortened by 7 bases and J by 0 bases, with 15 bases between the two germline ends. The CDR3 totals 15 residues. CDR1 is MDHEN and CDR2 is SYDVKM in the germline V gene. Barcoded TCR alpha and TCR beta cDNA libraries with UMIs came from 5'RACE using constant-segment primers. In TCRdb, the 5' RACE reads were re-called with MiXCR into one record per CDR3 protein. This sample carries around 250,000 distinct CDR3 sequences, approximately 10% of them seen once, and the ten largest clones take 22%. The sample holds a few counts of this clonotype.

The material sequenced was PBMCs or a T cell subset sorted from them (not recorded which). This sequence joins TRBV28 and TRBJ1-1, with D perhaps TRBD1 (6 bases). This receptor was obtained from a man aged 18 to 29 who had mild COVID-19 (a few samples of this study predate the infection). Cell type and time point are not known. CDR3 coding DNA: TGTGCCAGCATTTCGGCGGGGGCCATGAACACTGAAGCTTTCTTT. Amino acids: CASISAGAMNTEAFF.